The 13 T cell receptor beta chains in this list originate from one sample, sequenced in a study of T cells in women clearing cervical HPV infection. TCRdb's copy holds only in-frame clones and misses some; the assay was immunoSEQ multiplex PCR. This repertoire comprises about 39,000 clones; its ten largest clones make up around 4.7%. Material for sequencing was blood buffy coat. These receptors came from a woman aged 18-69 years with a cervical HPV16 infection that either progressed to CIN3+ or cleared (not recorded which).

With regard to this clone: The read terminates 3 residues before the CDR3 end, so the remaining end is supplied by the germline J gene. This sequence joins TRBV20-1 and TRBJ1-1; 7 nucleotides line up with TRBD1. CDR1 and CDR2 from the germline V gene are DFQATT and SNEGSKA (reference sequence). The trim removed 7 bases at V and 1 base at J, leaving 9 bases unmatched. This CDR3 has 14 residues. The covered CDR3 bases are TGCAGTGTGTTACAGGGGTCAGGGAACACTGAA. Translating it yields CSVLQGSGNTE. The complete CDR3 protein is CSVLQGSGNTEAFF.

On this clone itself: The missing CDR3 end, 3 residues past where the read stops, is filled in from the germline J gene. The V call is TRBV12-3 or TRBV12-4, the J call TRBJ2-3; the match to TRBD2 covers 10 bases. V trimming: 4 bases; J trimming: 1 base; junction bases outside the gene matches: 8. This CDR3 has 17 amino acids. The CDR3 sequence is CASSSGIAGGGTDTQYF. CDR3 DNA, as far as it was read: TGTGCCAGCAGTTCCGGAATAGCGGGGGGTGGCACAGATACG.

To note about this clone: The observed sequence ends 3 residues before the CDR3 terminus, with the missing tail filled in from the germline J gene. The V call is TRBV2, the J call TRBJ2-7; maybe TRBD1 (6 bases). There are 14 residues in the CDR3. Trimming removed 4 bases at V and 0 bases at J, with 10 bases between. Germline CDR1 and CDR2: SNHLY and FYNNEI. The covered CDR3 bases are TGTGCCAGCAGTGCAGGACAGCTCTCCTACGAG. Protein: CASSAGQLSYE. The whole CDR3 reads CASSAGQLSYEQYF.

Of note for this clone: Read coverage stops 3 residues before the CDR3 terminus; the germline J gene supplies the remainder. The chain recombines TRBV7-6 with TRBJ1-3; D is perhaps TRBD1 (6 bases). V gave up 5 bases and J gave up 0 bases, with 8 bases separating them. Looked up from germline, CDR1 is SGHVS and CDR2 is FNYEAQ. The CDR3 runs to 14 residues. Incomplete CDR3 DNA: TGTGCCAGCAGCACGGGACACTCTGGAAACACC. This gives the protein CASSTGHSGNT. Given in full, the CDR3 is CASSTGHSGNTIYF.

As to this clone: The read is 3 residues too short to cover the CDR3 end, so that end is filled in from the germline J gene. The chain uses TRBV7-6 and TRBJ2-4, with TRBD1 matching over 9 bases. Losses at the gene ends were 0 bases for V and 8 bases for J; bases not matched to a gene: 11. The CDR3 spans 17 residues. From germline, CDR1 is SGHVS and CDR2 FNYEAQ. CDR3 DNA (partial): TGTGCCAGCAGCTTAGCCCGGGACAGGGTAGGTATAGACATT. It is translated as CASSLARDRVGIDI. The CDR3, in full, reads CASSLARDRVGIDIQYF.

As concerns this clone: The read stops 3 residues short of the end of the CDR3; the missing end is completed from the germline J gene. The V call is TRBV7-9, the J call TRBJ2-1; D might be TRBD1 or TRBD2, each matching 7 bases. Trimming removed 5 bases at V and 9 bases at J, with 17 bases between. The CDR3 covers 14 residues. From germline, CDR1 is SEHNR and CDR2 FQNEAQ (reference sequence). CDR3 in amino acids: CASSPGRGPIEQFF. CDR3 bases read: TGTGCCAGCAGCCCAGGGAGGGGGCCCATTGAG.

Note on this clone: The CDR3 is cut off 3 residues early in the read; its end comes from the germline J gene. J is TRBJ1-4 and V is TRBV11-2; D is unresolved. Germline V gene lookup returns CDR1 SGHAT and CDR2 FQNNGV. The CDR3 runs to 14 residues. The V and J ends lost 8 bases and 5 bases respectively, with 15 bases between them. CDR3 bases read: TGTGCCAGCGCCGGACTTGAAGTAAATGAAAAA. It translates to CASAGLEVNEK. The complete CDR3 reads CASAGLEVNEKLFF.

Note on this clone: The CDR3 end lies 3 residues beyond the end of the read and is filled in from the germline J gene. This rearrangement joins TRBV2 to TRBJ1-2; 8 bases match TRBD1. CDR3 length: 15 amino acids. The V segment lost 6 bases and the J segment 7 bases; nucleotides outside the gene matches: 13. Germline CDR1 is SNHLY and CDR2 is FYNNEI. CDR3 bases read: TGTGCCAGCAGCAGACGGCAGGGGGCAGAGGGTGGC. Protein sequence: CASSRRQGAEGG. The whole CDR3 is CASSRRQGAEGGYTF.

Concerning this clone itself: The CDR3 is cut off 3 residues early in the read; its end comes from the germline J gene. The chain links TRBV7-9 to TRBJ1-1, with a possible D match to TRBD1 (5 bases). The V end lost 4 bases, the J end lost 1 base, and 13 bases lay between the germline ends. Germline CDR1 reads SEHNR; CDR2 reads FQNEAQ (reference sequence). This CDR3 is built from 15 residues. CDR3 bases read: TGTGCCAGCAGCTCCACAGGAGGGCGGAACACTGAA. This gives the protein CASSSTGGRNTE. The entire CDR3 reads CASSSTGGRNTEAFF.

The CDR3 protein is CSARAGNQPQHF. The covered CDR3 bases are TGCAGTGCTAGAGCGGGGAATCAGCCC. The chain couples TRBV20-1 to TRBJ1-5; no clear D. The sequence runs out 3 residues before the end of the CDR3; the remainder is reconstructed from the germline J gene. Germline V gives CDR1 DFQATT, CDR2 SNEGSKA (reference sequence). V lost 1 base, J lost 4 bases, and 5 bases lay in between. This CDR3 spans 12 amino acids.

About this clone: The read finishes 3 residues shy of the CDR3 end, and the germline J gene is used to complete it. The V gene is TRBV5-1, the J gene TRBJ2-5, with 8 bases identical to TRBD2. This CDR3 is 13 amino acids long. Germline CDR1 and CDR2: SGHRS and YFSETQ. V trimming: 4 bases; J trimming: 5 bases; junction bases outside the gene matches: 4. Partial CDR3 DNA: TGCGCCAGCAGCCAGCGGGGGTTGGAGACC. Amino acid sequence: CASSQRGLET. The CDR3 as a whole reads CASSQRGLETQYF.

CDR3 sequence reads: CASSPTGAPGNTIYF. The covered CDR3 bases are TGTGCCAGCAGCCCGACAGGGGCTCCTGGAAACACC. The V and J genes are TRBV11-2 and TRBJ1-3; 8 nucleotides align to TRBD1. With the read ending 3 residues before the CDR3 end, the germline J gene is used to fill in that end. V dropped 5 bases and J dropped 2; count of bases not matched to a gene: 5. This CDR3 has 15 residues. In germline, CDR1 is SGHAT, CDR2 FQNNGV.

To note about this clone: The CDR3 end falls 3 residues outside the read, so it is completed with the germline J gene. V usage is TRBV6-1 and J usage is TRBJ2-5; D is uncertain. This CDR3 is built from 15 residues. Looked up from germline, CDR1 is MNHNS and CDR2 is SASEGT. V was trimmed by 4 bases and J by 2 bases, leaving 14 bases between them. The CDR3 loop is CASSANTQPQETQYF. The CDR3 bases that were read are TGTGCCAGCAGTGCGAACACCCAACCTCAAGAGACC.